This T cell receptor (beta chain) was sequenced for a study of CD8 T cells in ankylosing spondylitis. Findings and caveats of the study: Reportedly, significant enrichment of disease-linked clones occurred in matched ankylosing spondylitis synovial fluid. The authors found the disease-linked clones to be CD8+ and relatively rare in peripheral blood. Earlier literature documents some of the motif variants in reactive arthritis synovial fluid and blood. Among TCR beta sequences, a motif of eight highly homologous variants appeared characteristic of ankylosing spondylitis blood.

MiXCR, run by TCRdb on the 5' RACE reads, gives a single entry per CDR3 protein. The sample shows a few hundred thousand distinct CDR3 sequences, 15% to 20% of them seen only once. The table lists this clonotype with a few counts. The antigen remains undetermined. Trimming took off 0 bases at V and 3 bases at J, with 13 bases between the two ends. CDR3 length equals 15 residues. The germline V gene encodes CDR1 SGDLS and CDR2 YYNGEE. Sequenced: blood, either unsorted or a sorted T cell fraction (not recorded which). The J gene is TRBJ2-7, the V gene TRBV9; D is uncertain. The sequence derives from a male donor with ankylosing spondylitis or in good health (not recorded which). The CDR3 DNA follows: TGTGCCAGCAGCGTAGGGTCGGCGGTGGGCTACGAGCAGTACTTC. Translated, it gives CASSVGSAVGYEQYF.